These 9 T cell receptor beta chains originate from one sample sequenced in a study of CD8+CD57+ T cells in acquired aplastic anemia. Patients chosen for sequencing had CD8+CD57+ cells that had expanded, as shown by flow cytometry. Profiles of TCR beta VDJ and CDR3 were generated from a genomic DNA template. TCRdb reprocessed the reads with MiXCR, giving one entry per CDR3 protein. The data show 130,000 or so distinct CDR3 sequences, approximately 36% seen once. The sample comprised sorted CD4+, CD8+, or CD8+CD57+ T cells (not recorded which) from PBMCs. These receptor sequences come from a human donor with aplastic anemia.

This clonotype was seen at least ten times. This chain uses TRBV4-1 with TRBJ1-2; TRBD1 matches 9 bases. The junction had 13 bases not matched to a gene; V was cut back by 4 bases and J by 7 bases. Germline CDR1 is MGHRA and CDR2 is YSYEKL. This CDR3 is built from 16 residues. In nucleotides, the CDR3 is TGCGCCAGCAGCCGATCGACTGGACAGGGGATCTCTGGCTACACCTTC. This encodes CASSRSTGQGISGYTF.

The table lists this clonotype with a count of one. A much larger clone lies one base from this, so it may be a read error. The CDR3: CASCQTGRSNYGYTF. The DNA of the CDR3 is TGTGCCAGCTGCCAGACAGGGAGATCTAACTATGGCTACACCTTC. The rearrangement links TRBV6-1 to TRBJ1-2; 7 nucleotides match TRBD1. The CDR3 totals 15 residues. CDR1 MNHNS and CDR2 SASEGT come from the germline V gene. The junction had 9 bases not matched to a gene; V was cut back by 8 bases and J by 0 bases.

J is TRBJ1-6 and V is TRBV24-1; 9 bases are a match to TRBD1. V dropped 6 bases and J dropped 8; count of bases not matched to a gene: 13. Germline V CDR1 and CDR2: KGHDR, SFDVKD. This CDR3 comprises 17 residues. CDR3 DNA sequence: TGTGCCACCAGTATGTGGTACAGGGGGCTATTGGATTCACCCCTCCACTTT. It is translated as CATSMWYRGLLDSPLHF.

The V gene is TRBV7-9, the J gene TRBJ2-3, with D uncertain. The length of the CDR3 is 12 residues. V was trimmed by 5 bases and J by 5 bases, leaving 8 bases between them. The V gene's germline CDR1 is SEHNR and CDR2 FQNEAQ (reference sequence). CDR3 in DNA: TGTGCCAGCAGCGCGAGTGTAGATACGCAGTATTTT. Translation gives CASSASVDTQYF.

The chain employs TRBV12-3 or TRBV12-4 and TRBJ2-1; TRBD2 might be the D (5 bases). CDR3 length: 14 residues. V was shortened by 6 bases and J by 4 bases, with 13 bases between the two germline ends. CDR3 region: CASRPSGFYNEQFF. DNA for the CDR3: TGTGCCAGCAGACCTTCGGGATTTTACAATGAGCAGTTCTTC.

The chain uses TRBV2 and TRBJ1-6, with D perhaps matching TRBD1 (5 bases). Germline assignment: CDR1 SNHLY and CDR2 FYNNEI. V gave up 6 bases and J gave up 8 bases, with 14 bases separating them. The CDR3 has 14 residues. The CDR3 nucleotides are TGTGCCAGCAGAGCAGGGCGCTCTTATTCACCCCTCCACTTT. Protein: CASRAGRSYSPLHF.

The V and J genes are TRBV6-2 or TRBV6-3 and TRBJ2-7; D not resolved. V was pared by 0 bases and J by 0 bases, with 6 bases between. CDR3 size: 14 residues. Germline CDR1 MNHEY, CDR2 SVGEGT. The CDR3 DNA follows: TGTGCCAGCAGTTACTCGGCAGTCTCCTACGAGCAGTACTTC. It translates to CASSYSAVSYEQYF.

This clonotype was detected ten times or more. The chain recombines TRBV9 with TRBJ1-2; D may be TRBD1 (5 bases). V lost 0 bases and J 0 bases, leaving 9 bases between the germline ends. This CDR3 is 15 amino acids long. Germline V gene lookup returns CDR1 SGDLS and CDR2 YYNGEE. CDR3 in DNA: TGTGCCAGCAGCGTAGATCAGGGTCCTAACTATGGCTACACCTTC. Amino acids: CASSVDQGPNYGYTF.

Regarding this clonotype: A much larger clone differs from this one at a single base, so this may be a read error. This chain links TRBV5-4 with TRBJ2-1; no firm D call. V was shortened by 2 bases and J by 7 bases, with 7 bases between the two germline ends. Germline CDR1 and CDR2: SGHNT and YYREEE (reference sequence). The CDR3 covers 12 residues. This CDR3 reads CASSFGENEQFF. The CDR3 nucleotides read TGTGCCAGCAGCTTTGGCGAAAATGAGCAGTTCTTC.